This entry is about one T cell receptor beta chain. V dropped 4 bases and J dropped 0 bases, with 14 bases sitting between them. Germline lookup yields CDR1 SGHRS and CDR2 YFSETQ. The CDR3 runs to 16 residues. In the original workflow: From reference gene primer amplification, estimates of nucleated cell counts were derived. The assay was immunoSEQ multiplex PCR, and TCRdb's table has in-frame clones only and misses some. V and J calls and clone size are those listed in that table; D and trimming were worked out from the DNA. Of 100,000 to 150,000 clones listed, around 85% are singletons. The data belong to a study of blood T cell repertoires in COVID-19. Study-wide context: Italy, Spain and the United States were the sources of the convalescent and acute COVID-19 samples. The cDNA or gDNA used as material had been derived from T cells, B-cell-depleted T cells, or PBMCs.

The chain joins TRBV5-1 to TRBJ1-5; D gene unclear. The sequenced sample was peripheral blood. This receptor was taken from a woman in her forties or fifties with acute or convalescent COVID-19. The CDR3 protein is CASSVGGSNSNQPQHF. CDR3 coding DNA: TGCGCCAGCAGCGTCGGTGGGAGCAATAGCAATCAGCCCCAGCATTTT.